The 32 T cell receptor beta chains presented below share a single source sample, sequenced in a study of T-cell reconstitution after alpha-beta-depleted transplantation in children. TCRbeta library preparation incorporated unique molecular identifiers. TCRdb independently ran MiXCR on the PCR reads; one entry per CDR3 protein. In the table there are hundreds of thousands of distinct CDR3 sequences, around 15% of which are singletons. The sequenced sample was PBMCs, mostly from graft donor cells, obtained 360 days after TCRalphabeta/CD19-depleted stem cell transplant. These receptors originate from a boy under three years old who had a stem cell transplant for Wiskott-Aldrich syndrome, so the T cells may come from the graft donor.

The table lists this clonotype with many counts. The chain has TRBV21-1 and TRBJ2-7; TRBD2, the table's D call, lacks a check against the DNA. TRBV21-1 is a pseudogene. This CDR3 is 16 amino acids long. CDR3 in DNA: TGTGCCAGCAGCAAAGGCCGACGCATCTCTAGCGGGGATCAGTACTTC. This encodes CASSKGRRISSGDQYF.

This clonotype occurred a few times. The chain uses TRBV20-1 and TRBJ2-5; maybe TRBD1 (6 bases). From germline, CDR1 is DFQATT and CDR2 SNEGSKA (reference sequence). The CDR3 has 16 residues. Trimming left V 2 bases short and J 4 bases short, with 20 bases between. CDR3 region: CSARIPLWGRAETQYF. The CDR3 nucleotides read TGCAGTGCTAGAATCCCCTTGTGGGGGCGCGCAGAGACCCAGTACTTC.

This clonotype was recorded many times. The chain combines TRBV11-2 with TRBJ2-7; TRBD1 matches at 7 bases. Looked up from germline, CDR1 is SGHAT and CDR2 is FQNNGV. Trimming removed 2 bases from V and 4 bases from J; junction bases left unmatched: 11. The CDR3 totals 16 residues. The CDR3 nucleotides are TGTGCCAGCAGCTTATATCCCGGACAGGTCCTATACGAGCAGTACTTC. Its protein is CASSLYPGQVLYEQYF. Full variable domain (remainder filled in from reference TRBV11-2 and TRBJ2-7): EAGVAQSPRYKIIEKRQSVAFWCNPISGHATLYWYQQILGQGPKLLIQFQNNGVVDDSQLPKDRFSAERLKGVDSTLKIQPAKLEDSAVYLCASSLYPGQVLYEQYFGPGTRLTVT.

The chain has TRBV7-8 and TRBJ2-2, with D perhaps TRBD1 (5 bases). Germline V gene sequence: CDR1 SGHVS, CDR2 FQNEAQ. V lost 9 bases, J lost 7 bases, and 12 bases lay in between. This CDR3 is built from 12 residues. CDR3 protein: CASQSGCGELFF. The CDR3 DNA sequence: TGTGCCAGTCAGTCAGGGTGCGGGGAGCTGTTTTTT.

This clonotype showed up just a few times. The rearrangement joins TRBV12-3 or TRBV12-4 to TRBJ2-3, with TRBD2 matching 7 bases. The CDR3 sequence is 16 residues long. The ends lost 1 base at V and 3 bases at J; junction bases unmatched: 7. This chain's CDR3 is CASSLGGRGWTDTQYF. DNA for the CDR3: TGTGCCAGCAGTTTAGGCGGGAGAGGGTGGACAGATACGCAGTATTTT.

CDR3: CASSQLWDSSYEQYF. The DNA of the CDR3 is TGTGCCAGCAGCCAGCTTTGGGACAGTTCCTACGAGCAGTACTTC. The V gene is TRBV3-1, the J gene TRBJ2-7, with 7 bases matching TRBD1. Germline V gene sequence: CDR1 LGHDT, CDR2 YNNKEL (reference sequence). This CDR3 has 15 amino acids. V lost 3 bases, J lost 1 base, and 6 bases stayed unmatched.

Comments on this clonotype: Compared with germline, one end of the junction differs, possibly owing to a read error. The chain couples TRBV2 to TRBJ2-5, with a weak D call TRBD1 (5 bases). The germline CDR1 and CDR2 sequences are SNHLY and FYNNEI. There are 18 residues in the CDR3. The CDR3 DNA sequence: TGTGCCTGCAGTAAATCTATCAGGGTCTTGGATACAAAAGAGACCCAGTACTTC. Translating gives CACSKSIRVLDTKETQYF.

This clonotype appeared a few times. This chain links TRBV10-2 with TRBJ1-5; possibly TRBD1 for D (6 bases). CDR1 is WSHSY, CDR2 SAAADI, per germline. With 0 bases removed from V and 5 bases from J, the gap between germline ends came to 11 bases. The CDR3 totals 15 residues. The CDR3 region is CASSESGGLDQPQHF. Here the CDR3 DNA reads TGCGCCAGCAGTGAGTCGGGGGGGCTCGATCAGCCCCAGCATTTT.

This clonotype came up a few times. The V and J genes are TRBV25-1 and TRBJ2-7; D could derive from TRBD1 or TRBD2 (6 bases each). The CDR3 is made up of 17 amino acids. V gave up 2 bases and J gave up 0 bases, with 17 bases separating them. From germline, CDR1 is MGHDK and CDR2 SYGVNS. This CDR3 reads CASSEHVLGGSSYEQYF. The CDR3 DNA reads TGTGCCAGCAGTGAACATGTTCTCGGGGGCAGCTCCTACGAGCAGTACTTC.

This clonotype was counted a few times. The V gene is TRBV5-1, the J gene TRBJ2-7; 8 bases map to TRBD1. J gave up 2 bases and V 3 bases, and 7 bases lay outside the gene matches. Germline V gives CDR1 SGHRS, CDR2 YFSETQ. The CDR3 spans 15 residues. CDR3 sequence: CASSWSQGAAYEQYF. The CDR3 region has the DNA TGCGCCAGCAGCTGGAGTCAGGGGGCTGCCTACGAGCAGTACTTC.

This clonotype was found a few times. The gene calls are TRBV11-2 and TRBJ2-1; 13 positions agree with TRBD2. CDR1 SGHAT and CDR2 FQNNGV come from the germline V gene. V shed 5 bases and J 8 bases; nucleotides not matched to a gene: 12. The CDR3 has 17 amino acids. CDR3 sequence (DNA): TGTGCCAGCAGCGCTAGCCGACCGGGACTAGCGGGATATGAGCAGTTCTTC. This codes for CASSASRPGLAGYEQFF.

The rearrangement uses TRBV4-1 and TRBJ1-3, with D perhaps TRBD1 (5 bases). Germline CDR1 MGHRA, CDR2 YSYEKL. The V gene lost 1 base and the J gene lost 7 bases, with 20 bases spanning the gap. This CDR3 contains 17 residues. CDR3 nucleotides: TGCGCCAGCAGCCAAGTTATATGGGCAGGGAGGAATAACACCATATATTTT. It specifies CASSQVIWAGRNNTIYF.

The chain carries TRBV13 and TRBJ2-7; TRBD2 matches 8 bases. J was trimmed by 0 bases and V by 3 bases; bases with no gene match: 4. The germline V gene has CDR1 PRHDT and CDR2 FYEKMQ (reference sequence). The length of the CDR3 is 15 residues. This CDR3 reads CASSFPAGDSYEQYF. The DNA of the CDR3 is TGTGCCAGCAGCTTTCCAGCGGGAGACTCCTACGAGCAGTACTTC.

The chain recombines TRBV5-1 with TRBJ2-1, with unresolved D. Trimming removed 4 bases from V and 10 bases from J, with 15 bases in between. Germline CDR1 reads SGHRS; CDR2 reads YFSETQ. The CDR3 length is 13 residues. The CDR3 nucleotides are TGCGCCAGCAGCCTACCCTCCCCTTGGGAGCAGTTCTTC. Residues: CASSLPSPWEQFF.

This clonotype was observed a handful of times. CDR3 residues: CASSLEVGRASYNEQFF. The CDR3 DNA reads as TGTGCCAGCAGCTTAGAGGTAGGGCGGGCCTCCTACAATGAGCAGTTCTTC. The chain has TRBV7-9 and TRBJ2-1; TRBD2 is a possible D gene (5 bases). The CDR3 sequence is 17 residues long. The germline V and J ends were trimmed by 1 base and 0 bases, with 13 bases remaining between them. From germline, CDR1 is SEHNR and CDR2 FQNEAQ (reference sequence).

This clonotype has a handful of counts. This chain uses TRBV4-2 with TRBJ2-7; 9 nucleotides match TRBD1. This CDR3 is built from 17 residues. CDR1 is LGHNA and CDR2 is YNFKEQ in the germline V gene. The V segment lost 1 base and the J segment 2 bases; nucleotides outside the gene matches: 9. The CDR3 nucleotides read TGTGCCAGCAGCCAAGGTCCGGGACAGGGAAGGGCCTACGAGCAGTACTTC. Protein sequence: CASSQGPGQGRAYEQYF.

The rearrangement joins TRBV28 to TRBJ2-1, with no clear D. V gave up 9 bases and J gave up 10 bases, with 19 bases separating them. The CDR3 spans 13 residues. Germline CDR1 and CDR2: MDHEN and SYDVKM. The CDR3 loop reads CASTGPWAYEQFF. CDR3 DNA: TGTGCCAGTACCGGGCCCTGGGCTTACGAGCAGTTCTTC.

This clonotype was found a few times. The V and J genes are TRBV7-2 and TRBJ2-3; D is unresolved. The CDR3 sequence is 12 residues long. CDR1 is SGHTA, CDR2 FQGNSA, per germline. The germline V and J ends were trimmed by 10 bases and 6 bases, with 14 bases remaining between them. This chain's CDR3 is CAIPDSRDTQYF. In DNA form, the CDR3 reads TGTGCCATCCCCGACTCTAGGGATACGCAGTATTTT.

Ten or more counts support this clonotype. The chain combines TRBV20-1 with TRBJ2-3, with no clear D. V was trimmed by 3 bases and J by 2 bases, leaving 9 bases between them. CDR1 DFQATT and CDR2 SNEGSKA come from the germline V gene (reference sequence). The CDR3 is 13 residues long. CDR3 coding DNA: TGCAGTGCTAGGGACCACTTCACAGATACGCAGTATTTT. Protein product: CSARDHFTDTQYF.

This sequence joins TRBV24-1 and TRBJ2-2; 7 nucleotides line up with TRBD1. This CDR3 region has 14 residues. The germline V gene encodes CDR1 KGHDR and CDR2 SFDVKD. Trimming at V came to 4 bases and at J to 6 bases, leaving 4 bases not matched to a gene. The chain's CDR3 is CATSEPGQPGELFF. In DNA form, the CDR3 reads TGTGCCACCAGTGAGCCGGGACAGCCCGGGGAGCTGTTTTTT.

The chain uses TRBV7-2 and TRBJ2-7; D is possibly TRBD2 (5 bases). This CDR3 comprises 13 residues. With 6 bases removed from V and 3 bases from J, the gap between germline ends came to 12 bases. Germline V lookup: CDR1 SGHTA, CDR2 FQGNSA. The CDR3 is CASRAGILYEQYF. The CDR3 nucleotides read TGTGCCAGCAGGGCCGGGATTCTCTACGAGCAGTACTTC. Full variable domain (remainder filled in from reference TRBV7-2 and TRBJ2-7): GAGVSQSPSNKVTEKGKDVELRCDPISGHTALYWYRQSLGQGLEFLIYFQGNSAPDKSGLPSDRFSAERTGGSVSTLTIQRTQQEDSAVYLCASRAGILYEQYFGPGTRLTVT.

This clonotype was observed a few times. The V call is TRBV11-2, the J call TRBJ2-3; tentatively, D is TRBD1 (5 bases). V lost 4 bases, J lost 3 bases, and 17 bases lay in between. This CDR3 comprises 16 residues. Germline lookup yields CDR1 SGHAT and CDR2 FQNNGV. CDR3: CASSSRAGWGTDTQYF. The DNA for the CDR3 is TGTGCCAGCAGCTCCAGGGCAGGCTGGGGTACAGATACGCAGTATTTT.

The chain employs TRBV5-6 and TRBJ2-2; the D gene is possibly TRBD1 (5 bases). CDR3 length equals 16 residues. V lost 0 bases, J lost 6 bases, and 15 bases lay in between. The germline gives CDR1 SGHDT, CDR2 YYEEEE. The DNA for the CDR3 is TGTGCCAGCAGCTTGGGGCCCGTGTTAGGGGCCGGGGAGCTGTTTTTT. This sequence encodes CASSLGPVLGAGELFF.

This clonotype was detected only a few times. Here the CDR3 reads CASRRVGLADEQFF. DNA of the CDR3: TGCGCCAGCAGAAGAGTTGGACTAGCGGATGAGCAGTTCTTC. V is TRBV10-2 and J is TRBJ2-1; 10 positions match TRBD2. Germline assignment: CDR1 WSHSY and CDR2 SAAADI. The V segment lost 6 bases and the J segment 8 bases; nucleotides outside the gene matches: 7. This CDR3 comprises 14 residues.

This clonotype was seen repeatedly, ten times or more. V is TRBV6-5 and J is TRBJ2-1, with 14 bases matching TRBD2. The CDR3 covers 16 residues. V lost 2 bases to trimming and J lost 8 bases; unmatched junction nucleotides: 5. CDR1 is MNHEY and CDR2 is SVGAGI in the germline V gene. CDR3 sequence reads: CASSYATSGRAHEQFF. CDR3 nucleotides: TGTGCCAGCAGTTACGCGACTAGCGGGAGGGCTCATGAGCAGTTCTTC.

This clonotype has only a few counts. This chain links TRBV28 with TRBJ2-7; TRBD1 aligns across 8 bases. In germline, CDR1 is MDHEN, CDR2 SYDVKM. V gave up 6 bases and J gave up 3 bases; unmatched junction bases: 4. The length of the CDR3 is 13 residues. CDR3 sequence: CASSSQGVYEQYF. The CDR3 coding sequence is TGTGCCAGCAGCTCACAGGGGGTCTACGAGCAGTACTTC.

This clonotype has a handful of counts. The chain links TRBV5-1 to TRBJ2-1; D remains ambiguous. V shed 5 bases and J shed 0 bases, with 12 bases lying between them. This CDR3 spans 15 amino acids. The V gene's germline CDR1 is SGHRS and CDR2 YFSETQ. The CDR3: CASSYVASSYNEQFF. The CDR3 DNA reads TGCGCCAGCAGTTATGTTGCAAGCTCCTACAATGAGCAGTTCTTC. The full variable domain, in which reference TRBV5-1 and TRBJ2-1 provide the parts outside the CDR3, is KAGVTQTPRYLIKTRGQQVTLSCSPISGHRSVSWYQQTPGQGLQFLFEYFSETQRNKGNFPGRFSGRQFSNSRSEMNVSTLELGDSALYLCASSYVASSYNEQFFGPGTRLTVL.

A few counts support this clonotype. This sequence joins TRBV5-1 and TRBJ2-7; 9 bases are shared with TRBD1. This CDR3 has 17 residues. The V and J ends lost 1 base and 2 bases, in that order; junction bases with no gene match: 10. Looked up from germline, CDR1 is SGHRS and CDR2 is YFSETQ. CDR3: CASSLWPTGGFPYEQYF. CDR3 in DNA: TGCGCCAGCAGCTTGTGGCCGACAGGGGGGTTTCCCTACGAGCAGTACTTC.

The chain couples TRBV3-1 to TRBJ2-3; the D gene is possibly TRBD2 (5 bases). CDR1 and CDR2 from the germline V gene are LGHDT and YNNKEL (reference sequence). CDR3 size: 14 residues. Trimming took off 2 bases at V and 4 bases at J, with 10 bases between the two ends. The CDR3 region has the DNA TGTGCCAGCAGCCAACTTACGGGGTCAGATACGCAGTATTTT. Its protein product is CASSQLTGSDTQYF.

This clonotype was observed a handful of times. The CDR3 DNA is TGTGCCAGTAGTCCGACCGGTGGCTACACCTTC. Protein sequence: CASSPTGGYTF. This chain uses TRBV19 with TRBJ1-2; D uncertain. The V gene's germline CDR1 is LNHDA and CDR2 SQIVND (reference sequence). Trimming took 5 bases from V and 7 from J, leaving 8 bases between them. The CDR3 covers 11 residues.

In this sample, this clonotype turned up a few times. The V gene is TRBV29-1, the J gene TRBJ2-7, with D unresolved. V gave up 5 bases and J gave up 2 bases, with 10 bases separating them. Per germline, CDR1 SQVTM and CDR2 ANQGSEA. The CDR3 has 12 residues. The CDR3 region has the DNA TGCAGCGTTAAGGGTAGTCCCTACGAGCAGTACTTC. This translates into CSVKGSPYEQYF.

This clonotype was counted a few times. The chain employs TRBV7-2 and TRBJ2-1; no reliable D call. The V gene's germline CDR1 is SGHTA and CDR2 FQGNSA. The CDR3 is made up of 13 amino acids. Trimming shortened V by 5 bases and J by 8 bases, and 13 bases separated the two germline ends. The CDR3 sequence: CASSLNKPYEQFF. As DNA, the CDR3 is TGTGCCAGCAGCCTAAATAAGCCCTATGAGCAGTTCTTC. Variable domain in full (rest from reference TRBV7-2 and TRBJ2-1): GAGVSQSPSNKVTEKGKDVELRCDPISGHTALYWYRQSLGQGLEFLIYFQGNSAPDKSGLPSDRFSAERTGGSVSTLTIQRTQQEDSAVYLCASSLNKPYEQFFGPGTRLTVL.